These 29 T cell receptor beta chains share one sample of origin, sequenced in a study of OX40 agonist ivuxolimab in advanced cancers. Repertoires were generated with immunoSEQ multiplex PCR, while TCRdb's copy carries only in-frame clones and drops some. The data contain about 20,000 clones, about 65% of them seen just once; the ten biggest clones take up around 23%. Sequencing used CD4+ or CD8+ T cells sorted from blood, obtained in a trial of the OX40 agonist ivuxolimab. Receptors originate from an adult with an advanced solid tumor such as melanoma, head and neck, liver or kidney cancer.

In nucleotides, the CDR3 is TGTGCCAGCAGTTTATCAACTAGCACAGATACGCAGTATTTT. Its protein product is CASSLSTSTDTQYF. The V gene is TRBV27, the J gene TRBJ2-3; D ambiguous. The V gene's germline CDR1 is MNHEY and CDR2 SMNVEV (reference sequence). V was trimmed by 0 bases and J by 0 bases, leaving 4 bases between them. This CDR3 contains 14 residues.

The V call is TRBV19, the J call TRBJ1-6, with D unclear. This CDR3 has 13 amino acids. V lost 3 bases and J 11 bases, leaving 11 bases between the germline ends. Germline CDR1 and CDR2: LNHDA and SQIVND (reference sequence). CDR3 residues: CASSMGSVAPLHF. CDR3 coding DNA: TGTGCCAGTAGTATGGGGTCAGTTGCACCCCTCCACTTT.

About this clone: Relative to the germline gene, one junction end is altered; a read error may explain this. V gene TRBV4-2 combines with J gene TRBJ2-5, with 12 bases fitting TRBD2. The CDR3 is 17 residues long. CDR1 and CDR2 from the germline V gene are LGHNA and YNFKEQ. CDR3 coding DNA: TGTGCCAACAGCGCTTCAACTAGCGGGGGGATCCAAGAGACCCAGTACTTC. This sequence encodes CANSASTSGGIQETQYF.

V usage is TRBV6-1 and J usage is TRBJ2-7; D is possibly TRBD1 (6 bases). The CDR3 is 15 amino acids. V was trimmed by 2 bases and J by 4 bases, leaving 15 bases between them. Germline V gene lookup returns CDR1 MNHNS and CDR2 SASEGT. The CDR3 loop is CASSERETGGYEQYF. CDR3 nucleotide sequence: TGTGCCAGCAGTGAAAGAGAGACAGGAGGATACGAGCAGTACTTC.

This clone qualifies as medium-sized. The V call is TRBV11-2, the J call TRBJ2-7; 8 bases fit TRBD1. The germline V gene has CDR1 SGHAT and CDR2 FQNNGV. The CDR3 spans 15 residues. V lost 5 bases, J lost 7 bases, and 13 bases stayed unmatched. The CDR3 protein is CASSPAGTGGWEQYF. In nucleotides, the CDR3 is TGTGCCAGCAGCCCTGCGGGGACAGGTGGTTGGGAGCAGTACTTC.

The rearrangement links TRBV19 to TRBJ1-1, with TRBD1 matching over 8 bases. From germline, CDR1 is LNHDA and CDR2 SQIVND (reference sequence). Unmatched junction bases numbered 5, after V lost 6 bases and J lost 5 bases. CDR3 length equals 13 residues. The CDR3 DNA is TGTGCCAGTAGGGACAGGGAAGTGACTGAAGCTTTCTTT. Its protein product is CASRDREVTEAFF.

The V gene is TRBV2, the J gene TRBJ1-6, with no clear D. The germline CDR1 and CDR2 sequences are SNHLY and FYNNEI. This CDR3 contains 11 residues. Deletions cut 8 bases from V and 10 bases from J, with 9 bases between. The CDR3 sequence is CASSVDSPLHF. CDR3 bases: TGTGCCAGCTCTGTAGACTCACCCCTCCACTTT.

V and J are TRBV19 and TRBJ1-6; TRBD1 is a possible D gene (5 bases). The germline V gene encodes CDR1 LNHDA and CDR2 SQIVND (reference sequence). The CDR3 contains 14 residues. Trimming removed 4 bases from V and 8 bases from J, with 12 bases in between. CDR3 residues: CASSTTGLDSPLHF. The CDR3 DNA is TGTGCCAGTAGTACCACAGGACTGGATTCACCCCTCCACTTT.

The sample holds one count of this clone. At one end, the junction sequence differs from germline, possibly due to a read error. V is TRBV7-6 and J is TRBJ2-5; the match to TRBD2 covers 8 bases. Germline V gene lookup returns CDR1 SGHVS and CDR2 FNYEAQ. This CDR3 comprises 14 residues. In nucleotides, the CDR3 is TGTGCTAGCAGCTTACGGACTAGCTGGGAGACCCAGTACTTC. Protein sequence: CASSLRTSWETQYF.

The chain combines TRBV4-3 with TRBJ2-1; D not resolved. This CDR3 is built from 14 residues. Trimming shortened V by 5 bases and J by 0 bases, and 8 bases separated the two germline ends. The germline CDR1 and CDR2 sequences are LGHNA and YSLEER. CDR3 protein: CASSMQTSYNEQFF. The CDR3 nucleotides read TGCGCCAGCAGCATGCAGACCTCCTACAATGAGCAGTTCTTC.

By its share, this clone is medium-sized. The chain couples TRBV7-8 to TRBJ2-5; 10 bases agree with TRBD2. The CDR3 length is 18 residues. Per germline, CDR1 SGHVS and CDR2 FQNEAQ. J lost 9 bases, V lost 4 bases, and 20 bases had no gene match. Here the CDR3 DNA reads TGTGCCAGCAGCTCCTTGAGGACGGCTAGCGGGGGAGCCGGGGCCCAGTACTTC. Amino acids: CASSSLRTASGGAGAQYF.

This clone showed up just a few times. This sequence joins TRBV28 and TRBJ2-7, with 7 nucleotides matching TRBD1. Germline loops: CDR1 MDHEN, CDR2 SYDVKM. The length of the CDR3 is 17 residues. V lost 2 bases to trimming and J lost 2 bases; unmatched junction nucleotides: 12. The CDR3 loop reads CASSLGYGTADTYEQYF. CDR3 nucleotides: TGTGCCAGCAGTTTAGGATATGGGACAGCGGATACCTACGAGCAGTACTTC.

The V call is TRBV4-1, the J call TRBJ1-2, with TRBD1 matching over 7 bases. V dropped 1 base and J dropped 8; count of bases not matched to a gene: 19. The CDR3 is made up of 18 amino acids. Germline values: CDR1 MGHRA, CDR2 YSYEKL. CDR3 bases: TGCGCCAGCAGCCAAGGTCCACAATGGCGACAGGGTGGGGAGGGCTACACCTTC. It encodes CASSQGPQWRQGGEGYTF.

The chain couples TRBV11-2 to TRBJ2-1, with 9 nucleotides matching TRBD1. This CDR3 is 15 amino acids long. Germline V lookup: CDR1 SGHAT, CDR2 FQNNGV. Trimming cost V 4 bases and J 5 bases; bases outside gene matches: 6. CDR3 amino acids: CASSWGTGINNEQFF. CDR3 sequence (DNA): TGTGCCAGCAGCTGGGGGACAGGGATCAACAATGAGCAGTTCTTC.

Turning to this clone: The junction differs from germline at one of its ends, possibly a read error. The rearrangement links TRBV5-1 to TRBJ1-1, with 9 bases lining up with TRBD1. The CDR3 has 14 amino acids. Per germline, CDR1 SGHRS and CDR2 YFSETQ. Here the CDR3 reads CASSWGQGFTEAFF. In DNA form, the CDR3 reads TGTGCCAGCAGCTGGGGACAGGGCTTCACTGAAGCTTTCTTT.

CDR3 coding DNA: TGTGCAAGTCGCTTAGAGGATCACCCGTCCTACGAGCAGTACTTC. It codes for CASRLEDHPSYEQYF. The chain combines TRBV12-2 with TRBJ2-7. TRBV12-2 is classified as a pseudogene. This CDR3 has 15 amino acids.

The chain carries TRBV7-2 and TRBJ2-7; D is ambiguous. The CDR3 consists of 12 residues. V was clipped by 5 bases and J by 5 bases, with 10 bases between them. Germline V CDR1 and CDR2: SGHTA, FQGNSA. Here the CDR3 DNA reads TGTGCCAGCAGCCCATACGAAAACGAGCAGTACTTC. The encoded protein is CASSPYENEQYF.

The V call is TRBV27, the J call TRBJ2-2; 9 bases fit TRBD2. CDR3 size: 18 residues. The ends lost 4 bases at V and 3 bases at J; junction bases unmatched: 12. CDR1 is MNHEY and CDR2 is SMNVEV in the germline V gene (reference sequence). In DNA form, the CDR3 reads TGTGCCAGCAGTTCTCCGGATAGCGGGGGCCTTGACACCGGGGAGCTGTTTTTT. Its protein product is CASSSPDSGGLDTGELFF.

The chain has TRBV6-5 and TRBJ2-7; possibly TRBD1 for D (6 bases). V was pared by 2 bases and J by 5 bases, with 10 bases between. The germline V gene has CDR1 MNHEY and CDR2 SVGAGI. The CDR3 is made up of 13 amino acids. This chain's CDR3 is CASSYGRGNEQYF. Written as DNA, the CDR3 is TGTGCCAGCAGTTACGGCAGGGGAAACGAGCAGTACTTC.

The V and J genes are TRBV5-1 and TRBJ2-1; no definite D call. The V gene's germline CDR1 is SGHRS and CDR2 YFSETQ. The CDR3 is 14 amino acids. Trimming stripped 1 base from V and 4 bases from J, with 9 bases between. CDR3 residues: CASSLWADYNEQFF. The CDR3 nucleotides read TGCGCCAGCAGCTTGTGGGCGGATTACAATGAGCAGTTCTTC.

This chain's CDR3 is CASRGDRGANEQFF. CDR3 bases: TGTGCCAGCAGGGGGGACAGGGGCGCCAATGAGCAGTTCTTC. The V and J genes are TRBV4-2 and TRBJ2-1; 10 bases agree with TRBD1. CDR1 is LGHNA and CDR2 is YNFKEQ in the germline V gene. After removal of 6 bases from V and 6 bases from J, the junction contained 5 bases not matched to a gene. This CDR3 is built from 14 residues.

The genes are TRBV5-6 and TRBJ1-2; D is uncertain. Trimming pared 2 bases from V and 5 bases from J, leaving 16 bases between. The CDR3 runs 15 residues. Germline CDR1 SGHDT, CDR2 YYEEEE. CDR3 residues: CASSFRTGSVYGYTF. CDR3 nucleotides: TGTGCCAGCAGCTTCCGGACGGGTTCGGTTTATGGCTACACCTTC. Drawing the rest from reference TRBV5-6 and TRBJ1-2, the complete variable domain is DAGVTQSPTHLIKTRGQQVTLRCSPKSGHDTVSWYQQALGQGPQFIFQYYEEEERQRGNFPDRFSGHQFPNYSSELNVNALLLGDSALYLCASSFRTGSVYGYTFGSGTRLTVV.

This rearrangement joins TRBV7-9 to TRBJ1-1; D gene unclear. Trimming took off 5 bases at V and 5 bases at J, with 15 bases between the two ends. Germline assignment: CDR1 SEHNR and CDR2 FQNEAQ (reference sequence). The CDR3 loop spans 14 amino acids. In DNA, the CDR3 is TGTGCCAGCAGCCCAGGACGGTACACGACTGAAGCTTTCTTT. Translating it yields CASSPGRYTTEAFF.

The chain has TRBV28 and TRBJ2-7; D is possibly TRBD1 (6 bases). Trimming left V 4 bases short and J 6 bases short, with 16 bases between. There are 14 residues in the CDR3. CDR1 is MDHEN and CDR2 is SYDVKM in the germline V gene. The CDR3: CASSSTGWALEQYF. CDR3 bases: TGTGCCAGCAGTTCCACAGGGTGGGCGCTCGAGCAGTACTTC.

This clone is medium-sized by share. The chain is built from TRBV27 and TRBJ2-3; unclear D gene. CDR1 and CDR2 from the germline V gene are MNHEY and SMNVEV (reference sequence). V was trimmed by 7 bases and J by 2 bases, leaving 4 bases between them. CDR3 length: 11 residues. Here the CDR3 reads CASTNTDTQYF. As DNA, the CDR3 is TGTGCCAGCACCAACACAGATACGCAGTATTTT.

The chain joins TRBV27 to TRBJ2-5, with 9 bases lining up with TRBD2. This CDR3 contains 17 residues. Trimming cost V 1 base and J 2 bases; bases outside gene matches: 8. Germline V gene lookup returns CDR1 MNHEY and CDR2 SMNVEV (reference sequence). CDR3 DNA sequence: TGTGCCAGCAGTTTATTGAGGGTAGCGGGGGAACAAGAGACCCAGTACTTC. Encoded protein: CASSLLRVAGEQETQYF.

V and J are TRBV7-6 and TRBJ1-4; maybe TRBD1 (5 bases). Trimming took 5 bases from V and 7 from J, leaving 14 bases between them. This CDR3 is 14 amino acids long. Germline CDR1 and CDR2: SGHVS and FNYEAQ. CDR3 residues: CASSPRGGLEKLFF. CDR3 coding DNA: TGTGCCAGCAGCCCCCGGGGGGGTCTTGAAAAACTGTTTTTT.

The gene calls are TRBV11-2 and TRBJ2-7; 9 bases are a match to TRBD1. Trimming removed 5 bases from V and 5 bases from J; junction bases left unmatched: 13. Germline V gives CDR1 SGHAT, CDR2 FQNNGV. This CDR3 has 16 amino acids. The CDR3 is CASSPIAQGASNEQYF. The CDR3 DNA reads as TGTGCCAGCAGCCCGATCGCACAGGGGGCATCGAACGAGCAGTACTTC.

V and J are TRBV9 and TRBJ2-3, with 8 bases that match TRBD2. CDR1 is SGDLS, CDR2 YYNGEE, per germline. This CDR3 comprises 15 residues. V lost 3 bases, J lost 2 bases, and 5 bases stayed unmatched. CDR3 nucleotide sequence: TGTGCCAGCAGCGAGCGGGGGCCCTACACAGATACGCAGTATTTT. Protein product: CASSERGPYTDTQYF.